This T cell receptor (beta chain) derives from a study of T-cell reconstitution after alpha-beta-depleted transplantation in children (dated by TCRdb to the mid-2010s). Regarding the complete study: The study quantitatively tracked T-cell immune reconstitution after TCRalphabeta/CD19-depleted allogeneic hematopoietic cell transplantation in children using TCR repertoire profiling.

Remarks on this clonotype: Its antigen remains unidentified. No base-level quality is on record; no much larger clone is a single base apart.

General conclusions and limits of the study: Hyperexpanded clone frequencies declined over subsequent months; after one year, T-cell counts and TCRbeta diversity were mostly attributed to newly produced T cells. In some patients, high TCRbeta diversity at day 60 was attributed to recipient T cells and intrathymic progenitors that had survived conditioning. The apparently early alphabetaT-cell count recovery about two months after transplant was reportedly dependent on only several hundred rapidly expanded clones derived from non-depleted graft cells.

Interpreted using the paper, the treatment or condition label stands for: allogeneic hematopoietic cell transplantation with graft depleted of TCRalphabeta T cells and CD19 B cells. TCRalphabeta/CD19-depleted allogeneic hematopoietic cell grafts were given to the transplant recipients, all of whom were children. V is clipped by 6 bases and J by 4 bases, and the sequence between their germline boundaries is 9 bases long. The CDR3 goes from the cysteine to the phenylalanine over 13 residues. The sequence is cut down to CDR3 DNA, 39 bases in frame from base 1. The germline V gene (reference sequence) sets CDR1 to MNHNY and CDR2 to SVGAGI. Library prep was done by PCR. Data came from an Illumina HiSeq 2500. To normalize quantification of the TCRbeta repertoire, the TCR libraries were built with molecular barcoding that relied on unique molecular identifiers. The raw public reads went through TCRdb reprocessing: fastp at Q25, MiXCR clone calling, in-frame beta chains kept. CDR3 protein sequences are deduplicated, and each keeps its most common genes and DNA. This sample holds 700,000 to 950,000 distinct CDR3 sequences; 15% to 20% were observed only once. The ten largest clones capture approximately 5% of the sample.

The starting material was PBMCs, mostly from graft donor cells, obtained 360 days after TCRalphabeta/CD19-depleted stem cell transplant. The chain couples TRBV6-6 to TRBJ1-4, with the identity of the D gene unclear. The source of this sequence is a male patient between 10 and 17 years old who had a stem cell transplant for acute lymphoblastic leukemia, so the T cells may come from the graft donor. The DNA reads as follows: TGTGCCAGCAGAAAGGGATTTAATGAAAAACTGTTTTTT. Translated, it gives CASRKGFNEKLFF.